Following are 19 T cell receptor beta chains from one sample sequenced in a study of T cell repertoires in cytomegalovirus infection. The antigens these receptors bind are not known. From the reads, TCRdb called clonotypes with MiXCR, one entry per CDR3 protein. Altogether some 940,000 distinct CDR3 sequences are present, around 30% being singletons, with the ten largest covering about an eighth. The sequenced sample was cultured CD8+ T cells from PBMCs, obtained from culture after CMV antigen stimulation. The receptor set was obtained from a human donor in good health (CMV status not recorded). Some clones in this sample may be carry-over from other donors' samples.

A word on this clonotype: A read error may be the cause here, since a much bigger clone is one base away. The genes are TRBV12-3 or TRBV12-4 and TRBJ1-1; D unresolved. Between the trimmed V and J ends, which lost 5 bases and 11 bases, there was a span of 15 bases. The CDR3 covers 12 residues. The CDR3 DNA reads TGTGCCAGCAGTCCCAGTCGGATCGGGGCTTTCTTT. It encodes CASSPSRIGAFF.

Concerning this clonotype itself: One base away lies a much larger clone, so this may be a sequencing read error. The rearrangement links TRBV7-9 to TRBJ2-7; D is uncertain. The CDR3 spans 13 residues. From germline, CDR1 is SEHNR and CDR2 FQNEAQ (reference sequence). V lost 5 bases and J lost 1, with 9 bases in between. The CDR3 protein is CASSADGSYEQYV. The DNA of the CDR3 is TGTGCCAGCAGCGCGGACGGGTCCTACGAGCAGTACGTC.

J is TRBJ1-3 and V is TRBV7-9, with 7 bases lining up with TRBD1. The CDR3 loop spans 14 amino acids. Germline V gives CDR1 SEHNR, CDR2 FQNEAQ (reference sequence). The junction had 3 bases not matched to a gene; V was cut back by 3 bases and J by 4 bases. For the CDR3, the DNA is TGTGCCAGCAGCTTCCCCAGGGGGGGAAACACCATATATTTT. Protein: CASSFPRGGNTIYF.

This clonotype has only a few counts. This rearrangement joins TRBV5-5 to TRBJ2-1, with 11 positions matching TRBD1. V lost 6 bases and J lost 3; bases outside the gene matches: 5. Per the germline V gene, CDR1 is SGHKS and CDR2 is YYEKEE (reference sequence). The CDR3 has 15 residues. CDR3 nucleotides: TGTGCCAGCAACCTGGGGACAGGGGGCTACAATGAGCAGTTCTTC. This translates into CASNLGTGGYNEQFF.

The chain combines TRBV19 with TRBJ2-7; a possible D gene is TRBD1 (6 bases). V dropped 3 bases and J dropped 0 bases, with 18 bases sitting between them. This CDR3 comprises 17 residues. Germline V CDR1 and CDR2: LNHDA, SQIVND (reference sequence). CDR3 protein: CASSINRDTHLSYEQYF. In nucleotides, the CDR3 is TGTGCCAGTAGTATTAATCGGGACACTCACCTCTCCTACGAGCAGTACTTC.

Concerning this clonotype itself: A much bigger clone sits one base away, suggesting this may be a read error. The chain carries TRBV7-8 and TRBJ1-6; weak D call: TRBD1 (6 bases). The germline CDR1 and CDR2 sequences are SGHVS and FQNEAQ. This CDR3 has 14 amino acids. CDR3 sequence (DNA): TGTGCCAGCAGCTTAGGCAGGGGTTATTCACCCCACCACTTT. Amino acid sequence: CASSLGRGYSPHHF.

Only a few counts were recorded for this clonotype. This CDR3 is CASSTSGGVYNEQFF. The CDR3 region has the DNA TGTGCCAGCAGTACTAGCGGGGGGGTGTACAATGAGCAGTTCTTC. The chain links TRBV13 to TRBJ2-1; 13 nucleotides line up with TRBD2. With 6 bases clipped from V and 4 bases from J, the junction kept 3 bases outside the gene matches. The length of the CDR3 is 15 residues. Germline loops: CDR1 PRHDT, CDR2 FYEKMQ (reference sequence).

This clonotype was seen more than once but under ten times. The CDR3: CASSAFASTDTQYF. The CDR3 DNA is TGTGCCAGCAGCGCTTTCGCTAGCACAGATACGCAGTATTTT. This rearrangement joins TRBV9 to TRBJ2-3; D remains unclear. Per germline, CDR1 SGDLS and CDR2 YYNGEE. CDR3 length equals 14 residues. Trimming took 3 bases from V and 0 from J, leaving 8 bases between them.

This clonotype was counted many times. V gene TRBV7-8 combines with J gene TRBJ2-1, with TRBD1 matching 8 bases. This CDR3 has 15 amino acids. Germline-derived CDR1 and CDR2 are SGHVS and FQNEAQ. V shed 1 base and J 6 bases; nucleotides not matched to a gene: 5. Here the CDR3 DNA reads TGTGCCAGCAGCTTAGTCGTAACAGGGGGCAATGAGCAGTTCTTC. Protein product: CASSLVVTGGNEQFF.

V and J are TRBV4-1 and TRBJ2-7, with D hard to call. The V end lost 0 bases, the J end lost 3 bases, and 6 bases lay between the germline ends. In germline, CDR1 is MGHRA, CDR2 YSYEKL. The CDR3 length is 13 residues. This chain's CDR3 is CASSQDPFYEQYF. The CDR3 nucleotides read TGCGCCAGCAGCCAAGATCCCTTCTACGAGCAGTACTTC.

This clonotype appeared many times. The chain links TRBV2 to TRBJ2-7; no firm D call. Per germline, CDR1 SNHLY and CDR2 FYNNEI. Deletions cut 3 bases from V and 3 bases from J, with 3 bases between. The CDR3 loop spans 11 amino acids. The CDR3: CASSDGYEQYF. CDR3 sequence (DNA): TGTGCCAGCAGTGACGGCTACGAGCAGTACTTC.

The rearrangement links TRBV10-3 to TRBJ2-7; TRBD1 is a possible D gene (5 bases). Looked up from germline, CDR1 is ENHRY and CDR2 is SYGVKD. V lost 2 bases, J lost 3 bases, and 11 bases lay in between. The CDR3 totals 14 residues. CDR3 sequence: CAISELPQGYEQYV. The CDR3 nucleotides are TGTGCCATCAGTGAGCTTCCCCAGGGCTACGAGCAGTACGTC.

This clonotype has a handful of counts. V gene TRBV5-4 combines with J gene TRBJ2-3, with D possibly matching TRBD1 (5 bases). Germline assignment: CDR1 SGHNT and CDR2 YYREEE (reference sequence). Trimming removed 4 bases from V and 5 bases from J, with 11 bases in between. The CDR3 has 13 amino acids. The DNA for the CDR3 is TGTGCCAGCAGCGGAAATAGGGGAGATACGCAGTATTTT. Protein sequence: CASSGNRGDTQYF.

This clonotype was seen a handful of times. V gene TRBV6-6 combines with J gene TRBJ1-1; D is undetermined. V was clipped by 4 bases and J by 3 bases, with 15 bases between them. The CDR3 loop spans 15 amino acids. CDR1 and CDR2 from the germline V gene are MNHNY and SVGAGI (reference sequence). DNA for the CDR3: TGTGCCAGCAGTTCCACCAGCCCCCTCTACACTGAAGCTTTCTTT. It yields the protein CASSSTSPLYTEAFF.

This sequence joins TRBV7-9 and TRBJ2-7, with a weak D call TRBD2 (5 bases). Germline V gene sequence: CDR1 SEHNR, CDR2 FQNEAQ (reference sequence). CDR3 length: 13 residues. V was cut by 5 bases and J by 0 bases, with 8 bases left in between. The CDR3 coding sequence is TGTGCCAGCAGCCATACTAGCTCCTACGAGCAGTACGTC. It is translated as CASSHTSSYEQYV.

This chain connects TRBV5-4 to TRBJ1-2; D not resolved. The CDR3 sequence is 15 residues long. Germline V gives CDR1 SGHNT, CDR2 YYREEE (reference sequence). V was pared by 1 base and J by 7 bases, with 17 bases between. The CDR3 sequence: CASSLWAVSRGGYTF. The CDR3 region has the DNA TGTGCCAGCAGCTTGTGGGCCGTTTCTAGAGGTGGCTACACCTTC.

In its sample, this clonotype was seen a few times. The junction differs from germline at one of its ends, possibly a read error. The rearrangement uses TRBV7-9 and TRBJ2-3; D is ambiguous. The CDR3 spans 12 residues. Germline-derived CDR1 and CDR2 are SEHNR and FQNEAQ (reference sequence). CDR3: CASSLEKLTGNF. The CDR3 DNA reads TGTGCCAGCAGCTTAGAAAAGCTCACGGGTAATTTT.

Remarks on this clonotype: A read error may explain this, as a much larger clone is one base away. This chain joins TRBV12-3 or TRBV12-4 and TRBJ2-6; D is tentatively TRBD1 or TRBD2 (5 bases each). The CDR3 consists of 17 residues. CDR3 nucleotide sequence: TGTGCCAGCAGTTTCGGGGCAATTTACTCTGGGACCAACGTCCTGACTTTC. It is translated as CASSFGAIYSGTNVLTF.

This clonotype was detected only a few times. The chain couples TRBV7-8 to TRBJ2-1; perhaps TRBD1 as D (6 bases). This CDR3 has 17 amino acids. Deletions cut 5 bases from V and 5 bases from J, with 22 bases between. Germline lookup yields CDR1 SGHVS and CDR2 FQNEAQ. CDR3 region: CASSVNVRPGHNNEQFF. DNA for the CDR3: TGTGCCAGCAGCGTTAATGTACGACCGGGACACAACAATGAGCAGTTCTTC.